This entry lists 12 T cell receptor beta chains sequenced from one sample in a study of blood T cell repertoires in COVID-19. Method: immunoSEQ multiplex PCR; TCRdb's copy keeps in-frame clones and lacks some. The sample lists 85,000 to 120,000 clones, about nine tenths occurring once. Sequencing was done on a sample of peripheral blood. These receptors came from a woman aged 50 to 60 with COVID-19, enrolled during active disease.

This clone has just one count. The gene calls are TRBV6-2 or TRBV6-3 and TRBJ2-1; D is perhaps TRBD1 (5 bases). This CDR3 contains 14 residues. With 7 bases removed from V and 5 bases from J, the gap between germline ends came to 15 bases. Per germline, CDR1 MNHEY and CDR2 SVGEGT. In nucleotides, the CDR3 is TGTGCCAGCACCCCTGGGGCTGGCAACAATGAGCAGTTCTTC. The encoded protein is CASTPGAGNNEQFF.

V is TRBV10-2 and J is TRBJ2-3, with unresolved D. Per the germline V gene, CDR1 is WSHSY and CDR2 is SAAADI. V was trimmed by 4 bases and J by 6 bases, leaving 8 bases between them. The CDR3 has 12 amino acids. The DNA for the CDR3 is TGCGCCAGCAGTGGGCTGAGGGATACGCAGTATTTT. Its translation is CASSGLRDTQYF.

The DNA for the CDR3 is TGTGCCAGTTCAAGTGGGCCCACAGATACGCAGTATTTT. Encoded protein: CASSSGPTDTQYF. The genes are TRBV9 and TRBJ2-3; no clear D gene. V was clipped by 8 bases and J by 2 bases, with 12 bases between them. CDR1 and CDR2 from the germline V gene are SGDLS and YYNGEE. The CDR3 sequence is 13 residues long.

The gene calls are TRBV7-2 and TRBJ2-7, with D tentatively TRBD2 (6 bases). The germline CDR1 and CDR2 sequences are SGHTA and FQGNSA. The CDR3 extends over 15 amino acids. Trimming shortened V by 2 bases and J by 1 base, and 12 bases separated the two germline ends. The CDR3 loop is CASSLLLGGSYEQYF. CDR3 in DNA: TGTGCCAGCAGCTTACTGCTCGGGGGTTCCTACGAGCAGTACTTC.

The gene calls are TRBV24-1 and TRBJ2-2; possible D gene TRBD1, 6 bases. CDR1 is KGHDR and CDR2 is SFDVKD in the germline V gene. The CDR3 loop spans 14 amino acids. Trimming took 5 bases from V and 3 from J, leaving 9 bases between them. The CDR3 is CATSGQADTGELFF. The CDR3 nucleotides are TGTGCCACCAGTGGACAGGCGGACACCGGGGAGCTGTTTTTT.

The V gene is TRBV9, the J gene TRBJ1-3; D uncertain. The CDR3 runs 16 residues. V was shortened by 3 bases and J by 0 bases, with 13 bases between the two germline ends. Germline assignment: CDR1 SGDLS and CDR2 YYNGEE. The CDR3 reads CASSDRSGSSGNTIYF. The CDR3 nucleotides read TGTGCCAGCAGCGACCGAAGTGGCTCCTCTGGAAACACCATATATTTT.

The V call is TRBV20-1, the J call TRBJ2-7; TRBD2 agrees at 10 bases. CDR3 length equals 14 residues. CDR1 is DFQATT and CDR2 is SNEGSKA in the germline V gene (reference sequence). V was clipped by 3 bases and J by 3 bases; unmatched bases: 5. The CDR3 reads CSASTSGTVYEQYF. Written as DNA, the CDR3 is TGCAGTGCTAGTACTAGCGGGACGGTCTACGAGCAGTACTTC.

V and J are TRBV5-6 and TRBJ1-4; TRBD1 matches at 11 bases. Germline CDR1 and CDR2: SGHDT and YYEEEE. The CDR3 is 16 amino acids. V trimming: 1 base; J trimming: 7 bases; junction bases outside the gene matches: 6. The CDR3 sequence is CASSLRAGTGGEKLFF. DNA for the CDR3: TGTGCCAGCAGCTTGCGGGCCGGGACAGGGGGTGAAAAACTGTTTTTT. The full variable domain, completed using reference TRBV5-6 and TRBJ1-4, is DAGVTQSPTHLIKTRGQQVTLRCSPKSGHDTVSWYQQALGQGPQFIFQYYEEEERQRGNFPDRFSGHQFPNYSSELNVNALLLGDSALYLCASSLRAGTGGEKLFFGSGTQLSVL.

The V call is TRBV10-2, the J call TRBJ1-6; D perhaps matches TRBD1 (6 bases). Per germline, CDR1 WSHSY and CDR2 SAAADI. Trimming pared 3 bases from V and 7 bases from J, leaving 16 bases between. The CDR3 is 16 amino acids. The CDR3 protein is CASSDAYRADNSPLHF. The CDR3 DNA reads TGCGCCAGCAGTGACGCATACAGGGCCGACAATTCACCCCTCCACTTT.

The chain couples TRBV11-3 to TRBJ2-5, with D possibly matching TRBD2 (6 bases). The CDR3 totals 12 residues. Germline-derived CDR1 and CDR2 are SGHNT and YENEEA. Trimming removed 8 bases from V and 5 bases from J, with 12 bases in between. CDR3 bases: TGTGCCAGCCGGCAGGGAGGCGAGACCCAGTACTTC. Its translation is CASRQGGETQYF.

The gene calls are TRBV11-2 and TRBJ2-7; 12 bases map to TRBD2. The CDR3 is 15 residues long. The ends lost 3 bases at V and 3 bases at J; junction bases unmatched: 3. Germline V gene lookup returns CDR1 SGHAT and CDR2 FQNNGV. The CDR3 protein is CASSFRTSGDYEQYF. CDR3 DNA sequence: TGTGCCAGCAGCTTTCGGACTAGCGGGGACTACGAGCAGTACTTC.

CDR3 sequence reads: CASSYGASHHYGYTF. The CDR3, as DNA: TGTGCCAGCAGTTATGGGGCTTCCCACCATTATGGCTACACCTTC. The chain combines TRBV6-2 or TRBV6-3 with TRBJ1-2; a possible D gene is TRBD1 (5 bases). The CDR3 runs to 15 residues. Trimming took off 3 bases at V and 5 bases at J, with 16 bases between the two ends. Germline CDR1 and CDR2: MNHEY and SVGEGT.